What follows describes a single TCR beta chain. This clonotype was picked up a small number of times. It has no known antigen specificity. The record has no base qualities; no much larger clone is one base away. The CDR3 measures 12 amino acids from cysteine to phenylalanine. The only DNA kept is the CDR3, 36 bases in frame from the first base. Relative to germline, V is 6 bases shorter and J is 7 bases shorter, with 10 bases between their ends. Taken from the germline V gene, the CDR1 and CDR2 loops are LGHNT and FRNRAP. The data originate from a study of T-cell reconstitution after alpha-beta-depleted transplantation in children (dated by TCRdb to the mid-2010s). At the level of the whole study: Using TCR repertoire profiling, the study followed T-cell immune reconstitution in a quantitative way in children after TCRalphabeta/CD19-depleted allogeneic hematopoietic cell transplantation.

Study-wide findings and limitations: The apparently early alphabetaT-cell count recovery about two months after transplant was reportedly dependent on only several hundred rapidly expanded clones derived from non-depleted graft cells. The frequencies of hyperexpanded clones fell over the following months, and after one year, T-cell counts and TCRbeta diversity were mostly attributed to newly produced T cells. In some patients, high TCRbeta diversity at day 60 was attributed to recipient T cells and intrathymic progenitors that had survived conditioning.

The library was produced with PCR. Sequencing used an Illumina HiSeq 2500. To normalize quantification of the TCRbeta repertoire, the TCR libraries were built with molecular barcoding that relied on unique molecular identifiers. TCRdb passed the public sequencing reads through fastp at Q25 and MiXCR, retaining productive beta sequences. Merged by CDR3 protein, the rows form single entries marked with the most common genes and DNA. In all, the sample holds 500,000 to 650,000 distinct CDR3 sequences, and roughly 13% of those were seen once. The ten most abundant clones make up roughly 2.3% of the sample. What the treatment or condition label conveys for this sample: allogeneic hematopoietic cell transplantation with graft depleted of TCRalphabeta T cells and CD19 B cells. Transplant recipients were children who received TCRalphabeta/CD19-depleted allogeneic hematopoietic cell grafts.

The clonotype originates from a male patient between 10 and 17 years old who had a stem cell transplant for acute myeloid leukemia, so the T cells may come from the graft donor. The specimen was PBMCs, mostly from graft donor cells, collected 360 days after TCRalphabeta/CD19-depleted stem cell transplant. The rearrangement joined TRBV12-5 to TRBJ1-5; 5 matching bases give a weak D call of TRBD1. The CDR3 region reads CASGRQGQPQHF. The nucleotide sequence reads TGTGCTAGTGGACGTCAGGGACAGCCCCAGCATTTT.